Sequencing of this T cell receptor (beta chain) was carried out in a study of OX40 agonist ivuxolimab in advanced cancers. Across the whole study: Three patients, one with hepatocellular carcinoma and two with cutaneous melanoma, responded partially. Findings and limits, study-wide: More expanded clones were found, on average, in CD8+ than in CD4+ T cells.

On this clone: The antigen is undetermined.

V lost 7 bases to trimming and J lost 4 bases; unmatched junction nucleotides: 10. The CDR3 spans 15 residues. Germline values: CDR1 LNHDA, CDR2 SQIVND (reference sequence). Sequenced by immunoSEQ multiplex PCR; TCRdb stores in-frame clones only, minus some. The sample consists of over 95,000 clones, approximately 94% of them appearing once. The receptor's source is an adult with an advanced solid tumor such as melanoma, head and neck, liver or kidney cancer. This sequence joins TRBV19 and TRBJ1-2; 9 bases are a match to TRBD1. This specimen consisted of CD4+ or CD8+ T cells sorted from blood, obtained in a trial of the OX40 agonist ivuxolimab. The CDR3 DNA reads TGTGCCAGTACCGGGACAGGGCTTTCTATCTATGGCTACACCTTC. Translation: CASTGTGLSIYGYTF. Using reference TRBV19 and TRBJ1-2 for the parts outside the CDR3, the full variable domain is DGGITQSPKYLFRKEGQNVTLSCEQNLNHDAMYWYRQDPGQGLRLIYYSQIVNDFQKGDIAEGYSVSREKKESFPLTVTSAQKNPTAFYLCASTGTGLSIYGYTFGSGTRLTVV.